This T cell receptor beta chain was found in a study of early T cells in non-severe SARS-CoV-2 infection. Study-level background: Sequencing input comprised bulk RNA from unsorted whole blood; chain pairing was not available. Regarding the study as a whole: A preference for anti-spike CD8 responses marked VDJdb matching, which missed private and CD4 specificities.

The table lists this clonotype with a few counts. Its antigen remains unknown. Tagging with unique molecular identifiers was applied to individual cDNA molecules. MiXCR was run by TCRdb on the 5' RACE reads, yielding one entry per CDR3 protein. The repertoire consists of nearly 50,000 distinct CDR3 sequences, with about 6% occurring once and the leading ten covering approximately 6.3%. The CDR3 consists of 16 residues. V lost 5 bases, J lost 1 base, and 10 bases stayed unmatched. Germline values: CDR1 MNHEY, CDR2 SVGAGI. This rearrangement joins TRBV6-5 to TRBJ2-7, with 8 bases aligning to TRBD1. This clonotype originated in an adult who was a healthcare worker with PCR-confirmed SARS-CoV-2 infection or an uninfected control (not recorded which). Sequenced material: whole blood, taken at baseline. CDR3 sequence (DNA): TGTGCCAGCAGTCGAACTGGACAGGGAAATTCCTACGAGCAGTACTTC. It translates to CASSRTGQGNSYEQYF.